This TCR beta chain derives from a study of control samples from healthy donors and cancer patients. The table came from immunoSEQ multiplex PCR; TCRdb's copy has only in-frame clones and leaves some out. The sample has some 70,000 clones, around 80% seen once; the top ten hold 15% to 19%. This CDR3 has 12 residues. Germline V lookup: CDR1 SQVTM, CDR2 ANQGSEA. V lost 7 bases to trimming and J lost 6 bases; unmatched junction nucleotides: 2. The rearrangement uses TRBV29-1 and TRBJ1-4, with 10 bases lining up with TRBD1. Sequencing used blood. This TCR was recovered from a man in his sixties in good health. The chain's CDR3 is CSGQGADEKLFF. The DNA of the CDR3 is TGCAGCGGACAGGGGGCTGATGAAAAACTGTTTTTT.